The 22 T cell receptor beta chains presented below share a single source sample, sequenced in a study of CD8 T cells in ankylosing spondylitis. These TCRs are of unknown antigen specificity. Whole-study results and caveats: Among TCR beta sequences, a motif of under ten highly homologous variants appeared characteristic of ankylosing spondylitis blood.

In TCRdb, the 5' RACE reads were re-called with MiXCR into one record per CDR3 protein. Altogether 700,000 or so distinct CDR3 sequences are present, roughly 20% being singletons, with the ten largest covering under 20%. Sequencing was done on a sample of blood, either unsorted or a sorted T cell fraction (not recorded which). These receptors all stem from a male donor with ankylosing spondylitis.

This chain links TRBV12-3 or TRBV12-4 with TRBJ2-7, with 9 bases identical to TRBD1. This CDR3 has 17 residues. The ends lost 2 bases at V and 9 bases at J; junction bases unmatched: 17. In DNA, the CDR3 is TGTGCCAGCAGTTTACGATCAGGGACAGGGCCCTCCTCGCGGCAGTACTTC. This gives the protein CASSLRSGTGPSSRQYF.

This clonotype has more than one count but fewer than ten. The J gene is TRBJ2-5, the V gene TRBV28; 8 bases map to TRBD2. Germline V gene data show CDR1 as MDHEN and CDR2 as SYDVKM. The CDR3 has 14 amino acids. The J segment lost 4 bases and the V segment lost 3 bases, leaving 4 bases of the junction unmatched. The CDR3 DNA follows: TGTGCCAGCAGTTTCAAGCGGGGGCCAGAGACCCAGTACTTC. It codes for CASSFKRGPETQYF.

The rearrangement links TRBV6-2 or TRBV6-3 to TRBJ1-4; D gene uncertain. V was clipped by 4 bases and J by 5 bases, with 8 bases between them. This CDR3 region has 13 residues. Germline CDR1 reads MNHEY; CDR2 reads SVGEGT. DNA for the CDR3: TGTGCCAGCAGTTCCCGGGCCAATGAAAAACTGTTTTTT. It codes for CASSSRANEKLFF.

This clonotype has only a few counts. The chain recombines TRBV12-3 or TRBV12-4 with TRBJ1-6, with a weak D call TRBD1 (5 bases). The germline V and J ends were trimmed by 1 base and 0 bases, with 7 bases remaining between them. The length of the CDR3 is 16 residues. DNA for the CDR3: TGTGCCAGCAGTTTAGGGACAAGCTCCTATAATTCACCCCTCCACTTT. This codes for CASSLGTSSYNSPLHF.

The rearrangement uses TRBV4-1 and TRBJ2-2; D unresolved. There are 16 residues in the CDR3. Germline V lookup: CDR1 MGHRA, CDR2 YSYEKL. V was trimmed by 0 bases and J by 0 bases, leaving 8 bases between them. CDR3 region: CASSQEGLPNTGELFF. The CDR3 DNA is TGCGCCAGCAGCCAAGAAGGGCTGCCGAACACCGGGGAGCTGTTTTTT.

This clonotype was counted at least ten times. The chain uses TRBV12-3 or TRBV12-4 and TRBJ2-7; D unclear. The CDR3 runs 13 residues. Trimming took off 5 bases at V and 2 bases at J, with 10 bases between the two ends. Here the CDR3 DNA reads TGTGCCAGCAGTAGGCTAGAAACCTACGAGCAGTACTTC. This translates into CASSRLETYEQYF.

J is TRBJ2-4 and V is TRBV7-2, with 7 positions matching TRBD2. CDR1 is SGHTA and CDR2 is FQGNSA in the germline V gene. Trimming cost V 5 bases and J 0 bases; bases outside gene matches: 7. CDR3 length equals 16 residues. Here the CDR3 DNA reads TGTGCCAGCAGCGCCCGACTAGCTGGAGCCAAAAACATTCAGTACTTC. It specifies CASSARLAGAKNIQYF.

V gene TRBV19 combines with J gene TRBJ1-2; TRBD1 agrees at 8 bases. The V and J ends lost 2 bases and 8 bases, in that order; junction bases with no gene match: 7. This CDR3 comprises 14 residues. The germline V gene encodes CDR1 LNHDA and CDR2 SQIVND (reference sequence). CDR3 loop: CASSIRQGRIGYTF. CDR3 sequence (DNA): TGTGCCAGTAGTATAAGACAGGGGCGTATCGGCTACACCTTC.

The chain employs TRBV12-5 and TRBJ2-1; D uncertain. V was shortened by 4 bases and J by 13 bases, with 14 bases between the two germline ends. Looked up from germline, CDR1 is LGHNT and CDR2 is FRNRAP. This CDR3 region has 12 residues. CDR3 amino acids: CASGYPSGPQFF. The CDR3 nucleotides read TGTGCTAGTGGTTATCCCTCGGGCCCCCAGTTCTTC. Full variable domain (remainder filled in from reference TRBV12-5 and TRBJ2-1): DARVTQTPRHKVTEMGQEVTMRCQPILGHNTVFWYRQTMMQGLELLAYFRNRAPLDDSGMPKDRFSAEMPDATLATLKIQPSEPRDSAVYFCASGYPSGPQFFGPGTRLTVL.

This clonotype has more than one count but fewer than ten. The gene calls are TRBV20-1 and TRBJ2-7; possible D gene TRBD2, 5 bases. V was cut by 5 bases and J by 0 bases, with 14 bases left in between. The germline V gene has CDR1 DFQATT and CDR2 SNEGSKA (reference sequence). The CDR3 is 14 amino acids. In DNA form, the CDR3 reads TGCAGTGCTCCGCCCCGGACTTACTCCTACGAGCAGTACTTC. It translates to CSAPPRTYSYEQYF.

This clonotype was counted only a few times. The chain uses TRBV21-1 and TRBJ2-4; TRBD2, the D gene given by the table, was not confirmed from the DNA. TRBV21-1 is labeled a pseudogene. CDR3 length equals 16 residues. DNA for the CDR3: TGTGCCAGCAGCAAACCGGGCGGGAGGAAGGGAAACATTCAGTACTTC. Encoded protein: CASSKPGGRKGNIQYF.

This clonotype was picked up a small number of times. The chain couples TRBV10-3 to TRBJ2-5; TRBD2 aligns across 8 bases. V shed 4 bases, J shed 3 bases, and the junction held 7 bases outside the gene matches. Per the germline V gene, CDR1 is ENHRY and CDR2 is SYGVKD. This CDR3 is built from 15 residues. In nucleotides, the CDR3 is TGTGCCATCAGTGGCTACCTAGCGGGTGAAGAGACCCAGTACTTC. Residues: CAISGYLAGEETQYF.

This clonotype showed up just a few times. The J gene is TRBJ2-1, the V gene TRBV28; 7 nucleotides agree with TRBD2. There are 17 residues in the CDR3. After removal of 6 bases from V and 6 bases from J, the junction contained 17 bases not matched to a gene. CDR1 MDHEN and CDR2 SYDVKM come from the germline V gene. The CDR3 region is CASRPRLAPERANEQFF. DNA for the CDR3: TGTGCCAGCAGGCCCAGACTAGCCCCAGAGAGGGCCAATGAGCAGTTCTTC.

This clonotype has at least ten counts. The gene calls are TRBV24-1 and TRBJ2-7; TRBD1 is a possible D gene (6 bases). V dropped 6 bases and J dropped 9 bases, with 11 bases sitting between them. This CDR3 is built from 11 residues. Germline V gene data show CDR1 as KGHDR and CDR2 as SFDVKD. The CDR3 here is CATSLGATQYF. In nucleotides, the CDR3 is TGTGCCACCAGTCTGGGGGCTACGCAGTACTTC.

The chain links TRBV11-2 to TRBJ2-3; D not certain. Germline values: CDR1 SGHAT, CDR2 FQNNGV. Trimming stripped 4 bases from V and 1 base from J, with 21 bases between. The CDR3 has 18 amino acids. The CDR3 is CASSSLRSERGRTDTQYF. For the CDR3, the DNA is TGTGCCAGCAGCTCCCTTCGATCGGAGCGAGGCCGCACAGATACGCAGTATTTT.

The rearrangement links TRBV4-1 to TRBJ2-1, with unresolved D. V lost 5 bases, J lost 5 bases, and 7 bases lay in between. This CDR3 is built from 12 residues. Germline V gene data show CDR1 as MGHRA and CDR2 as YSYEKL. CDR3 DNA: TGCGCCAGCAGCTCCCCCCACAATGAGCAGTTCTTC. The encoded protein is CASSSPHNEQFF.

The chain recombines TRBV10-3 with TRBJ2-3, with 11 bases matching TRBD1. Germline V gives CDR1 ENHRY, CDR2 SYGVKD. V shed 7 bases and J 4 bases; nucleotides not matched to a gene: 13. The CDR3 covers 17 residues. CDR3 in amino acids: CAINSRDRGIGADTQYF. The CDR3 DNA reads as TGTGCCATCAACAGCCGGGACAGGGGGATCGGGGCAGATACGCAGTATTTT.

This clonotype has a handful of counts. This chain joins TRBV7-2 and TRBJ2-5; 13 bases map to TRBD2. Germline V CDR1 and CDR2: SGHTA, FQGNSA. The V gene end was trimmed by 2 bases and the J gene end by 6 bases; junction bases not matched to a gene: 3. The CDR3 totals 15 residues. Here the CDR3 DNA reads TGTGCCAGCAGCTTAATGGGACTAGCGGGGCAGACCCAGTACTTC. This encodes CASSLMGLAGQTQYF.

This clonotype was detected a few times. The CDR3 loop reads CSAPGRGGLGSPLHF. DNA for the CDR3: TGCAGTGCTCCTGGACGAGGGGGGTTAGGATCACCCCTCCACTTT. The chain combines TRBV20-1 with TRBJ1-6; possible D gene TRBD1, 6 bases. The V gene's germline CDR1 is DFQATT and CDR2 SNEGSKA (reference sequence). The CDR3 length is 15 residues. V was cut by 5 bases and J by 10 bases, with 21 bases left in between.

The gene calls are TRBV20-1 and TRBJ1-6; possible D gene TRBD1, 6 bases. This CDR3 contains 15 residues. Germline V CDR1 and CDR2: DFQATT, SNEGSKA (reference sequence). The germline V and J ends were trimmed by 0 bases and 7 bases, with 13 bases remaining between them. The CDR3 is CSARDPGAGNSPLHF. The CDR3 bases are TGCAGTGCTAGAGACCCAGGGGCGGGAAATTCACCCCTCCACTTT.

The CDR3 DNA reads as TGTGCCAGCAGCCGCGACAGGGTTGGGGTCGAGCAGTACTTC. This translates into CASSRDRVGVEQYF. The chain uses TRBV6-1 and TRBJ2-7, with TRBD1 identical over 7 bases. Germline CDR1 is MNHNS and CDR2 is SASEGT. CDR3 size: 14 residues. V shed 6 bases, J shed 6 bases, and the junction held 11 bases outside the gene matches.

In its sample, this clonotype was seen a few times. The chain combines TRBV24-1 with TRBJ2-3, with D possibly matching TRBD2 (6 bases). Per the germline V gene, CDR1 is KGHDR and CDR2 is SFDVKD. V was shortened by 12 bases and J by 0 bases, with 12 bases between the two germline ends. The CDR3 contains 13 residues. The CDR3 loop is CASGETSTDTQYF. Here the CDR3 DNA reads TGTGCCTCGGGGGAGACTAGCACAGATACGCAGTATTTT.